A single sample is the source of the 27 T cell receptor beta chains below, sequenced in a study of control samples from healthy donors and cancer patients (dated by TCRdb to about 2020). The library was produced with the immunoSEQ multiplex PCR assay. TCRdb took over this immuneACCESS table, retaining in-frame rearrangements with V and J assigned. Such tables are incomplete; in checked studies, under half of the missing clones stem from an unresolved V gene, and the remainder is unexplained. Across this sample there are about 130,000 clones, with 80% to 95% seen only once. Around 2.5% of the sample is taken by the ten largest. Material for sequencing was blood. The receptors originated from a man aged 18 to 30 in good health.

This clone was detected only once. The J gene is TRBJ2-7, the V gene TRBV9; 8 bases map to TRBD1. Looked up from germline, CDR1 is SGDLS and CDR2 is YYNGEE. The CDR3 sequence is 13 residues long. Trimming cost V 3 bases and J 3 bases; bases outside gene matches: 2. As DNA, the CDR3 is TGTGCCAGCAGCGCCGGGACAGGCTACGAGCAGTACTTC. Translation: CASSAGTGYEQYF.

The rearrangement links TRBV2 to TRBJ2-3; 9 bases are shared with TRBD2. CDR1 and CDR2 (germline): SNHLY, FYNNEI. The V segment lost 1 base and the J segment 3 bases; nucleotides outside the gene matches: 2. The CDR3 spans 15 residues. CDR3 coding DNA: TGTGCCAGCAGTGAAGTAGCGGGGGATACAGATACGCAGTATTTT. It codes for CASSEVAGDTDTQYF.

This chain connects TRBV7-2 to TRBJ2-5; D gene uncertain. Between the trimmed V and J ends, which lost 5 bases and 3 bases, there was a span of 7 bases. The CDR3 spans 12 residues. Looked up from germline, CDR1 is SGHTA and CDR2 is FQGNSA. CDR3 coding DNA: TGTGCCAGCAGCGCTCTTGAAGAGACCCAGTACTTC. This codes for CASSALEETQYF.

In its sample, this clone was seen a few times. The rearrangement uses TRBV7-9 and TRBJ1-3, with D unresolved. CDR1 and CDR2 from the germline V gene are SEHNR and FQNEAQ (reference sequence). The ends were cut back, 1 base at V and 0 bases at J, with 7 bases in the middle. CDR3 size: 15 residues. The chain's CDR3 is CASSLEALSGNTIYF. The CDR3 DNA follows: TGTGCCAGCAGCTTAGAGGCCCTCTCTGGAAACACCATATATTTT.

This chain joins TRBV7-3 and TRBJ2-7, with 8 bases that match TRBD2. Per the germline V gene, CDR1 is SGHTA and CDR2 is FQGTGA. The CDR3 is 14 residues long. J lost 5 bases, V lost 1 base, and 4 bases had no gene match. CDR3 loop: CASSLSGGYNEQYF. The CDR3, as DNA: TGTGCCAGCAGCTTAAGCGGGGGGTATAACGAGCAGTACTTC.

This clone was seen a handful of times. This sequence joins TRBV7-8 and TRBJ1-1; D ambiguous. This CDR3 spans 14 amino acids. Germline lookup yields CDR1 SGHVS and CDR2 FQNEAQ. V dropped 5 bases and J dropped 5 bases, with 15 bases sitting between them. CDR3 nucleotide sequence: TGTGCCAGCAGCACAACATCGGGGAGAACTGAAGCTTTCTTT. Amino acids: CASSTTSGRTEAFF.

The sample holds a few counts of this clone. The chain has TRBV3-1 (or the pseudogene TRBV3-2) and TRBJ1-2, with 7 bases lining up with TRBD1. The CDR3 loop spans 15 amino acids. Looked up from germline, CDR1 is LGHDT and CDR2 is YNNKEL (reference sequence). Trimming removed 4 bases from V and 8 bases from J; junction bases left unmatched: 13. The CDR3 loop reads CASSPFLRGSVGYTF. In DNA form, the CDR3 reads TGTGCCAGCAGCCCGTTCCTCAGGGGGTCGGTAGGCTACACCTTC.

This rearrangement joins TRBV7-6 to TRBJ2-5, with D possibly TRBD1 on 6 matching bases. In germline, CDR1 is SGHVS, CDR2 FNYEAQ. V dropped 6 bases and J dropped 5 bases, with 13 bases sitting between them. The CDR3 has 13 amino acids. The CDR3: CASSQGILETQYF. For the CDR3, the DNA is TGTGCCAGCAGTCAGGGGATATTGGAGACCCAGTACTTC.

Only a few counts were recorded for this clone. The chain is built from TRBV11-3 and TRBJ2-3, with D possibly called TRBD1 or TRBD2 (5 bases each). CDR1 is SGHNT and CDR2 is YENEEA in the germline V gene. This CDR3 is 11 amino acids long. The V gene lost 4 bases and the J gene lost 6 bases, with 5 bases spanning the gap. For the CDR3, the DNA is TGTGCCAGCAGCTGGGGGGATACGCAGTATTTT. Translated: CASSWGDTQYF.

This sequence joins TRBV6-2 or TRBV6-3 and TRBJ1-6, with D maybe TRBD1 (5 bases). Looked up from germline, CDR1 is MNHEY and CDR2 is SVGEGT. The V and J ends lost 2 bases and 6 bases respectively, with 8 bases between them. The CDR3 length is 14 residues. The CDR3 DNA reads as TGTGCCAGCAGTTACGACAGAGCTAATTCACCCCTCCACTTT. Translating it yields CASSYDRANSPLHF.

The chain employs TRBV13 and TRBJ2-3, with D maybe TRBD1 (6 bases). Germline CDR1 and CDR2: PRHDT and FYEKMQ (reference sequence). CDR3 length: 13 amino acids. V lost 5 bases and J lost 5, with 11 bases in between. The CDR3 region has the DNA TGTGCCAGCAGCCCTCCGACAGGAGATACGCAGTATTTT. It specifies CASSPPTGDTQYF.

CDR3 residues: CASSDSGGKTQYF. The CDR3 DNA reads TGTGCCAGCAGCGACTCGGGAGGAAAGACCCAGTACTTC. The J gene is TRBJ2-5, the V gene TRBV6-6; 7 nucleotides line up with TRBD2. J lost 6 bases, V lost 6 bases, and 7 bases had no gene match. The CDR3 has 13 amino acids. Germline V gives CDR1 MNHNY, CDR2 SVGAGI (reference sequence).

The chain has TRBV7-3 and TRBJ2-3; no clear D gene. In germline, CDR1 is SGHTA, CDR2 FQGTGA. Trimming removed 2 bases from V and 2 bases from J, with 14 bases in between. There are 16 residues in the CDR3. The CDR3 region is CASSLLGSGATDTQYF. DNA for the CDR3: TGTGCCAGCAGCTTACTCGGCTCGGGCGCCACAGATACGCAGTATTTT.

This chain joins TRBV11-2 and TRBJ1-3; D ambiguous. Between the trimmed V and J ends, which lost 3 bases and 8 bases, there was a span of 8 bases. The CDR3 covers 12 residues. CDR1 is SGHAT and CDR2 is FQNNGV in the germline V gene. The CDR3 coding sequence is TGTGCCAGCAGCTTGGGCTTGGACACCATATATTTT. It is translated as CASSLGLDTIYF.

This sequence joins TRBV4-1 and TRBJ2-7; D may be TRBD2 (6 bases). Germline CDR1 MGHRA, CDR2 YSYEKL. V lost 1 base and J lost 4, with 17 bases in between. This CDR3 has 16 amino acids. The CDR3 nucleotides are TGCGCCAGCAGCCAAGTCTCGGTGGGGGGAAGGTACGAGCAGTACTTC. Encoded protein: CASSQVSVGGRYEQYF.

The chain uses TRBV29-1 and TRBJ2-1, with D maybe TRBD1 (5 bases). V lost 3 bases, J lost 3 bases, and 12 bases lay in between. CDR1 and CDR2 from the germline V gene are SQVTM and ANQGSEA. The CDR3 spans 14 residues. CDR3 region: CSVEGPLGYNEQFF. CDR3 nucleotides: TGCAGCGTTGAGGGGCCCCTGGGCTACAATGAGCAGTTCTTC.

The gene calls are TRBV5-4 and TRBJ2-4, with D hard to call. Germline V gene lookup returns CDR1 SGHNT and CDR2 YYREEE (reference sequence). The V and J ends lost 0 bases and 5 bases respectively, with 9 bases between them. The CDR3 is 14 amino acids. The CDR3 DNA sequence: TGTGCCAGCAGCTTGGGACTTAAGGAAAACATTCAGTACTTC. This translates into CASSLGLKENIQYF.

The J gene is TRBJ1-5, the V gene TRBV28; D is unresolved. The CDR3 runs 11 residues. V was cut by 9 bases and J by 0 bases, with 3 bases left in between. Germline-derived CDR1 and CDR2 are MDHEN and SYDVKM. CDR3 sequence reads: CASFSNQPQHF. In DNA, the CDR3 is TGTGCCAGTTTTAGCAATCAGCCCCAGCATTTT.

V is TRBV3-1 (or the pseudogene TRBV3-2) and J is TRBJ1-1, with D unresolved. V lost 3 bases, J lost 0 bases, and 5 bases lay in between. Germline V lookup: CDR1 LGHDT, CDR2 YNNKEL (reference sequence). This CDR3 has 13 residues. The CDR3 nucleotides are TGTGCCAGCAGCCAGGCGGTGAACACTGAAGCTTTCTTT. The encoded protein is CASSQAVNTEAFF.

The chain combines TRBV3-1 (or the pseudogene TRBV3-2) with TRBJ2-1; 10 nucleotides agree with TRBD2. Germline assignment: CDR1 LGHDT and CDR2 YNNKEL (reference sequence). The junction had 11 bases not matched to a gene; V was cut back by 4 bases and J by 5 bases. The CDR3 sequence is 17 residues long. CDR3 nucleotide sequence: TGTGCCAGCAGCCCGTACTCTAGCGGGAGTGTCCACAATGAGCAGTTCTTC. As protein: CASSPYSSGSVHNEQFF.

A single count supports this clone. Written as DNA, the CDR3 is TGTGCCAGCAGCTTACTACTAGCGGCCGGAGTTGAGCAGTTCTTC. Amino acid sequence: CASSLLLAAGVEQFF. The chain couples TRBV7-2 to TRBJ2-1; 8 positions match TRBD2. Germline trimming cut 2 bases from V and 9 bases from J; bases unmatched to any gene: 9. CDR3 length: 15 amino acids. Germline-derived CDR1 and CDR2 are SGHTA and FQGNSA.

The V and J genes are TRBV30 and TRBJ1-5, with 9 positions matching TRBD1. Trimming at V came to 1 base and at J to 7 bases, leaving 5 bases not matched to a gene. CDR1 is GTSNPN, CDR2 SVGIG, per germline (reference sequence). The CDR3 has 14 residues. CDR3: CAWSGGQGSQPQHF. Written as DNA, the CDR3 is TGTGCCTGGAGTGGGGGACAGGGAAGCCAGCCCCAGCATTTT.

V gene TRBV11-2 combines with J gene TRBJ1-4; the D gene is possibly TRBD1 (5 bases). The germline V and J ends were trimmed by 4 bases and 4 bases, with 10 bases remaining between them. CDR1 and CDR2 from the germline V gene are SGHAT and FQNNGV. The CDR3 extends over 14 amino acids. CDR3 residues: CASSSDRVNEKLFF. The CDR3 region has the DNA TGTGCCAGCAGCTCAGACAGAGTTAATGAAAAACTGTTTTTT. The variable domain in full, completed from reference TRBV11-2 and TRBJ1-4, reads EAGVAQSPRYKIIEKRQSVAFWCNPISGHATLYWYQQILGQGPKLLIQFQNNGVVDDSQLPKDRFSAERLKGVDSTLKIQPAKLEDSAVYLCASSSDRVNEKLFFGSGTQLSVL.

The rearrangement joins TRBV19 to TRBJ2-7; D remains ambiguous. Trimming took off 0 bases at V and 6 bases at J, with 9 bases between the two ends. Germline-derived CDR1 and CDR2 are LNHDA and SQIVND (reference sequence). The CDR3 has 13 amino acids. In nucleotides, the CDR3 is TGTGCCAGTAGTATAGATCTCCAGACCGAGCAGTACTTC. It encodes CASSIDLQTEQYF.

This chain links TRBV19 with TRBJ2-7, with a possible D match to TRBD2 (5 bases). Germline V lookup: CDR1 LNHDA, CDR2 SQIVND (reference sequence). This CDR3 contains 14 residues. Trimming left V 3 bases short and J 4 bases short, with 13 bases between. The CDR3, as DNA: TGTGCCAGTAGTATCACAAAGAGAGGGTACGAGCAGTACTTC. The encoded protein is CASSITKRGYEQYF.

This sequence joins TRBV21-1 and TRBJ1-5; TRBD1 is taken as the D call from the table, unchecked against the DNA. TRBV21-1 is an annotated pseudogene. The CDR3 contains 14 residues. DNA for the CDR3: TGTGCCAGCAGAATAGGACAGGGATGTCAGCCCCAGCATTTT. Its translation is CASRIGQGCQPQHF.

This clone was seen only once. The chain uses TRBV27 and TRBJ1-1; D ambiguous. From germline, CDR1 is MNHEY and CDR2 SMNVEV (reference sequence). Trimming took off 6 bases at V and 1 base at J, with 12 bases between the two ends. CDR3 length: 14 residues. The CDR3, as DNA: TGTGCCAGCAGCCCCTCGGGCGGGAACACTGAAGCTTTCTTT. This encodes CASSPSGGNTEAFF.